These 12 T cell receptor beta chains originate from one sample sequenced in a study of T cells in localized non-small cell lung cancer (dated by TCRdb to 2018 to 2020). Library preparation employed the immunoSEQ multiplex PCR assay. TCRdb limited this immuneACCESS table to in-frame rearrangements with V and J called. A share of clones is missing; checked studies link under half to unresolved V genes, and the rest is unexplained. For this sample the table gives about 40,000 clones, of which approximately 83% were detected only once. About 6.4% of the sample is taken by the ten largest. The input for sequencing was peripheral blood, taken before any cancer treatment. The receptors were sampled from a man aged 40 to 69 with stage I lung adenocarcinoma.

The chain uses TRBV11-2 and TRBJ1-5; D possibly corresponds to TRBD1 (5 bases). V dropped 0 bases and J dropped 4 bases, with 10 bases sitting between them. The CDR3 is 15 residues long. Germline CDR1 and CDR2: SGHAT and FQNNGV. DNA of the CDR3: TGTGCCAGCAGCTTAGATTCAGGGAGGAATCAGCCCCAGCATTTT. As protein: CASSLDSGRNQPQHF.

V usage is TRBV7-9 and J usage is TRBJ1-2; tentatively, D is TRBD1 (5 bases). Germline assignment: CDR1 SEHNR and CDR2 FQNEAQ (reference sequence). CDR3 length: 15 amino acids. V was pared by 3 bases and J by 6 bases, with 17 bases between. The CDR3 nucleotides read TGTGCCAGCAGCTTCGCCCAGGGCGGACTTAATGGCTACACCTTC. Residues: CASSFAQGGLNGYTF.

The chain employs TRBV6-5 and TRBJ2-5; 7 nucleotides line up with TRBD1. J lost 3 bases, V lost 5 bases, and 6 bases had no gene match. The germline CDR1 and CDR2 sequences are MNHEY and SVGAGI. This CDR3 is built from 14 residues. The CDR3 DNA follows: TGTGCCAGCAGTCCCACAGGGGCCAAAGAGACCCAGTACTTC. Its protein product is CASSPTGAKETQYF.

In this sample, this clone turned up once. The chain is built from TRBV28 and TRBJ2-3, with TRBD2 matching 7 bases. Germline assignment: CDR1 MDHEN and CDR2 SYDVKM. The ends lost 5 bases at V and 4 bases at J; junction bases unmatched: 12. The CDR3 is 16 amino acids. CDR3 region: CASSTRLGGTPDTQYF. As DNA, the CDR3 is TGTGCCAGCAGTACGAGACTGGGGGGGACGCCAGATACGCAGTATTTT.

The V call is TRBV15, the J call TRBJ2-1, with 7 bases that match TRBD2. V was clipped by 1 base and J by 6 bases; unmatched bases: 3. This CDR3 has 14 amino acids. CDR1 and CDR2 from the germline V gene are LNHNV and YYDKDF (reference sequence). CDR3 sequence (DNA): TGTGCCACCAGCAGAGTCGGGGGGAGCAATGAGCAGTTCTTC. This encodes CATSRVGGSNEQFF.

The V call is TRBV9, the J call TRBJ2-7; 11 bases are a match to TRBD2. V dropped 0 bases and J dropped 2; count of bases not matched to a gene: 4. Germline CDR1 is SGDLS and CDR2 is YYNGEE. The CDR3 spans 16 residues. The CDR3 spells CASSVGGTSGTYEQYF. CDR3 DNA sequence: TGTGCCAGCAGCGTAGGGGGGACTAGCGGAACCTACGAGCAGTACTTC. The full variable domain, with the rest looked up from reference TRBV9 and TRBJ2-7, is DSGVTQTPKHLITATGQRVTLRCSPRSGDLSVYWYQQSLDQGLQFLIQYYNGEERAKGNILERFSAQQFPDLHSELNLSSLELGDSALYFCASSVGGTSGTYEQYFGPGTRLTVT.

The chain has TRBV18 and TRBJ2-5; the match to TRBD2 covers 10 bases. The junction had 4 bases not matched to a gene; V was cut back by 3 bases and J by 3 bases. CDR3 length: 15 residues. Germline V gene lookup returns CDR1 KGHSH and CDR2 LQKENI. The CDR3: CASSPIAGGEETQYF. The CDR3 DNA is TGTGCCAGCTCACCGATAGCGGGAGGTGAAGAGACCCAGTACTTC.

Comment on this clone: A much bigger clone sits one base away, suggesting this may be a read error. Other DNA variants within this sample encode the same CDR3. V usage is TRBV11-2 and J usage is TRBJ1-5; D ambiguous. Germline V gene lookup returns CDR1 SGHAT and CDR2 FQNNGV. The CDR3 covers 13 residues. Trimming left V 5 bases short and J 4 bases short, with 9 bases between. CDR3 DNA: TGTGCCAGCAGCCTGGACCGGAATCAGCCCCAGCATTTT. Translation gives CASSLDRNQPQHF.

V usage is TRBV5-1 and J usage is TRBJ2-7, with D uncertain. The V end lost 0 bases, the J end lost 5 bases, and 9 bases lay between the germline ends. The germline V gene has CDR1 SGHRS and CDR2 YFSETQ. The CDR3 has 13 amino acids. The CDR3 protein is CASSLGVQDEQYF. In DNA, the CDR3 is TGCGCCAGCAGCTTGGGCGTACAAGACGAGCAGTACTTC.

This clone showed up just a few times. V gene TRBV28 combines with J gene TRBJ1-4; D gene uncertain. Germline V CDR1 and CDR2: MDHEN, SYDVKM. Trimming removed 3 bases at V and 7 bases at J, with 15 bases between. The CDR3 has 15 amino acids. CDR3 nucleotides: TGTGCCAGCAGTTTTAGTTCGGCAGGTGTTGAAAAACTGTTTTTT. Translating gives CASSFSSAGVEKLFF.

The V and J genes are TRBV6-5 and TRBJ1-4, with D hard to call. Germline CDR1 reads MNHEY; CDR2 reads SVGAGI. V lost 6 bases and J 6 bases, leaving 8 bases between the germline ends. CDR3 length: 12 amino acids. In DNA, the CDR3 is TGTGCCAGCAGCCCCGCCGATGAAAAACTGTTTTTT. This encodes CASSPADEKLFF.

In DNA form, the CDR3 reads TGTGCCAGCAGTTCCCCCGGGAAACCTGGCGGAGGAACCTTC. The encoded protein is CASSSPGKPGGGTF. The chain joins TRBV6-5 to TRBJ1-2, with no clear D. This CDR3 comprises 14 residues. Germline values: CDR1 MNHEY, CDR2 SVGAGI. V was trimmed by 4 bases and J by 14 bases, leaving 23 bases between them.